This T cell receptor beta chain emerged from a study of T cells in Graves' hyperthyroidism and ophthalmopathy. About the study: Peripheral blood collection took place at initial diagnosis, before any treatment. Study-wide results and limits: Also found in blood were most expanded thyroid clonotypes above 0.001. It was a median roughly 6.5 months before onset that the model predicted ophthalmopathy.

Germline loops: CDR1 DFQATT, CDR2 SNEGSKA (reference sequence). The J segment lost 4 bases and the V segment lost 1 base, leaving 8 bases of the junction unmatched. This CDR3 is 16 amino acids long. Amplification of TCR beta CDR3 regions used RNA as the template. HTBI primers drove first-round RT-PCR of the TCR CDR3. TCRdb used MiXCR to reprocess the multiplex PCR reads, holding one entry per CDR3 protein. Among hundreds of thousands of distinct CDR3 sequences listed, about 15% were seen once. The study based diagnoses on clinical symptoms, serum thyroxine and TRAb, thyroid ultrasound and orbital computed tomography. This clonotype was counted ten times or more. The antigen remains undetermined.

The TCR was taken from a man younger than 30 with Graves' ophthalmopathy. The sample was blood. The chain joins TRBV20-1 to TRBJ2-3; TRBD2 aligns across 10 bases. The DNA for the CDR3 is TGCAGTGCTAGAGTCCTACTAGCGGGGAACCCAGATACGCAGTATTTT. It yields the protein CSARVLLAGNPDTQYF.